This is a list of T cell receptor beta chains from one sample in a study of blood T cell repertoires in COVID-19. This table comes from immunoSEQ multiplex PCR, and its TCRdb copy is limited to in-frame clones, with some not included. The table records 450,000 to 600,000 clones, around 87% of them present only once. The source material was PBMCs or T cells enriched from blood (not recorded which). These TCRs come from a woman aged 18-29 years who had recovered from COVID-19. CDR3s leave out the opening cysteine and the closing phenylalanine or tryptophan. Size values are once, few and many counts, or a class for expanded clones, and some rows have none.

v_call	clone_size	cdr3_aa
TRBV3-1/TRBV3-2	-	ASSQDPVGTGVTDTQY
TRBV7-2	-	ASSWDRGRNEQF
TRBV27	-	ASSWASGGYEQY
TRBV12-5	-	ASGWASNTEAF
TRBV27	-	ASSLRGSLWETQY
TRBV5-5	-	ASSLWTGSNTEAF
TRBV2	-	ASSELAGGQPQH
TRBV19	-	ASSIDGGYNQPQH
TRBV19	-	ASSRGTGEETQY
TRBV19	few	ATRDTSTNEKLF
TRBV5-6	-	ASSLTGTNEKLF
TRBV4-1	-	ASSLGQGRGEKLF
TRBV9	-	ASSPQGGTTSTDTQY
TRBV5-4	-	ASSLDTYGYT